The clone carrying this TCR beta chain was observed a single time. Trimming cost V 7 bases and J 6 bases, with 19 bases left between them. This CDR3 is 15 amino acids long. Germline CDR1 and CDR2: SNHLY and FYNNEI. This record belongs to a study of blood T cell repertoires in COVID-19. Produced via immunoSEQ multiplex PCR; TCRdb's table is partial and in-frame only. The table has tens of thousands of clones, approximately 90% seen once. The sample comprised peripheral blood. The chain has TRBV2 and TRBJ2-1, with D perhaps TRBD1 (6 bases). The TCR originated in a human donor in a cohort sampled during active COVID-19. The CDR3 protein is CASTSQLGAGNEQFF. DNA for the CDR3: TGTGCCAGCACTAGTCAGTTGGGGGCGGGCAATGAGCAGTTCTTC. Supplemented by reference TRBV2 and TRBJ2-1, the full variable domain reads EPEVTQTPSHQVTQMGQEVILRCVPISNHLYFYWYRQILGQKVEFLVSFYNNEISEKSEIFDDQFSVERPDGSNFTLKIRSTKLEDSAMYFCASTSQLGAGNEQFFGPGTRLTVL.